This passage covers 26 T cell receptor beta chains from one sample sequenced in a study of cytomegalovirus exposure and HLA in healthy donors. It was with 60 Vbeta and 13 Jbeta primers that the PCR ran. Libraries were prepared by immunoSEQ multiplex PCR; TCRdb keeps only in-frame clonotypes and omits some of them. The sample comprises more than 250,000 clones, approximately 90% of which are singletons, and about 2.3% rests with the top ten. The sequenced sample consisted of PBMCs. These TCRs come from a woman younger than 30 in good health and CMV-seronegative.

This clone appeared a few times. The chain's CDR3 is CASSLADRKYTF. In DNA form, the CDR3 reads TGTGCCAGCAGCTTGGCCGACAGGAAGTACACCTTC. The chain recombines TRBV5-6 with TRBJ1-2, with D possibly TRBD1 on 6 matching bases. CDR3 length equals 12 residues. V lost 0 bases and J 11 bases, leaving 11 bases between the germline ends. Germline lookup yields CDR1 SGHDT and CDR2 YYEEEE.

The CDR3: CAINKDRAHNYGYTF. CDR3 nucleotides: TGTGCCATCAACAAGGACAGGGCCCATAACTATGGCTACACCTTC. V is TRBV10-3 and J is TRBJ1-2, with 8 bases matching TRBD1. V dropped 7 bases and J dropped 1; count of bases not matched to a gene: 8. Germline CDR1 is ENHRY and CDR2 is SYGVKD. This CDR3 is built from 15 residues.

This clone was seen more than once but under ten times. Other DNA variants within this sample encode the same CDR3. The V and J genes are TRBV27 and TRBJ1-2; TRBD1 matches at 9 bases. The CDR3 covers 13 residues. CDR1 and CDR2 (germline): MNHEY, SMNVEV (reference sequence). Trimming removed 2 bases from V and 5 bases from J; junction bases left unmatched: 0. CDR3 sequence (DNA): TGTGCCAGCAGTTTAGGGACAGGGTATGGCTACACCTTC. The encoded protein is CASSLGTGYGYTF.

The chain recombines TRBV5-1 with TRBJ2-2; 8 nucleotides line up with TRBD1. Germline V gene data show CDR1 as SGHRS and CDR2 as YFSETQ. The CDR3 is made up of 16 amino acids. Germline trimming cut 5 bases from V and 0 bases from J; bases unmatched to any gene: 6. CDR3 nucleotide sequence: TGCGCCAGCAGGGAGGGACAGGCCTCGAACACCGGGGAGCTGTTTTTT. Protein: CASREGQASNTGELFF.

The V and J genes are TRBV29-1 and TRBJ1-1; 8 bases fit TRBD1. Looked up from germline, CDR1 is SQVTM and CDR2 is ANQGSEA. J lost 6 bases, V lost 7 bases, and 10 bases had no gene match. The CDR3 spans 13 residues. The chain's CDR3 is CSGGQGWPAEAFF. CDR3 nucleotides: TGCAGCGGTGGACAGGGTTGGCCCGCTGAAGCTTTCTTT.

This sequence joins TRBV6-5 and TRBJ1-2, with 7 positions matching TRBD1. This CDR3 is 14 amino acids long. The germline CDR1 and CDR2 sequences are MNHEY and SVGAGI. The J segment lost 8 bases and the V segment lost 1 base, leaving 7 bases of the junction unmatched. The CDR3 region is CASSYFDRADGYTF. The CDR3 nucleotides are TGTGCCAGCAGTTACTTTGACAGGGCTGACGGCTACACCTTC.

The CDR3 DNA is TGTGCCAGCAGCCAGGGTTCTTATAGCAATCAGCCCCAGCATTTT. It translates to CASSQGSYSNQPQHF. This chain connects TRBV6-6 to TRBJ1-5; D may be TRBD1 (5 bases). The CDR3 totals 15 residues. Trimming left V 6 bases short and J 0 bases short, with 12 bases between. In germline, CDR1 is MNHNY, CDR2 SVGAGI (reference sequence).

The V call is TRBV6-1, the J call TRBJ2-4, with D perhaps matching TRBD1 (5 bases). Germline V lookup: CDR1 MNHNS, CDR2 SASEGT. The CDR3 contains 21 residues. Trimming took 1 base from V and 0 from J, leaving 25 bases between them. As DNA, the CDR3 is TGTGCCAGCAGTGAAGGGGGCGGAACAGGCAGCTATTTCCTAGCCAAAAACATTCAGTACTTC. Its translation is CASSEGGGTGSYFLAKNIQYF.

The rearrangement joins TRBV7-6 to TRBJ2-7; 8 bases are a match to TRBD2. V dropped 5 bases and J dropped 3; count of bases not matched to a gene: 9. CDR3 length equals 15 residues. CDR1 and CDR2 (germline): SGHVS, FNYEAQ. The CDR3 coding sequence is TGTGCCAGCAGCCCTGGACTAGCCGAATTCTACGAGCAGTACTTC. Translating it yields CASSPGLAEFYEQYF.

With regard to this clone: Other DNA sequences in this sample translate to the same CDR3. The chain combines TRBV7-9 with TRBJ1-4, with unresolved D. V gave up 3 bases and J gave up 5 bases, with 10 bases separating them. The CDR3 is 14 residues long. The V gene's germline CDR1 is SEHNR and CDR2 FQNEAQ (reference sequence). Written as DNA, the CDR3 is TGTGCCAGCAGCTTGGAGGGTGGGAATGAAAAACTGTTTTTT. Translated, it gives CASSLEGGNEKLFF.

The V gene is TRBV29-1, the J gene TRBJ2-3, with 8 bases aligning to TRBD2. Germline-derived CDR1 and CDR2 are SQVTM and ANQGSEA. This CDR3 has 14 amino acids. V was pared by 4 bases and J by 4 bases, with 7 bases of the junction left unmatched. Here the CDR3 reads CSVAGGAGADTQYF. Here the CDR3 DNA reads TGCAGCGTTGCGGGGGGGGCAGGCGCAGATACGCAGTATTTT.

The chain joins TRBV4-1 to TRBJ1-1, with 12 bases that match TRBD1. The CDR3 spans 15 residues. Trimming removed 4 bases from V and 5 bases from J; junction bases left unmatched: 5. Germline CDR1 is MGHRA and CDR2 is YSYEKL. The CDR3 DNA reads as TGCGCCAGCAGCCCGGGACAGGGGGCGAGAACTGAAGCTTTCTTT. Its protein product is CASSPGQGARTEAFF.

V usage is TRBV6-5 and J usage is TRBJ1-1; possible D gene TRBD1, 5 bases. Per germline, CDR1 MNHEY and CDR2 SVGAGI. This CDR3 is 13 amino acids long. Deletions cut 1 base from V and 4 bases from J, with 7 bases between. CDR3 protein: CASSYFQGTEAFF. The DNA for the CDR3 is TGTGCCAGCAGTTACTTTCAGGGCACTGAAGCTTTCTTT.

V is TRBV9 and J is TRBJ1-4; no reliable D call. The V end was cut by 0 bases, the J end by 0 bases, with 15 bases between. The CDR3 is made up of 18 amino acids. Germline CDR1 is SGDLS and CDR2 is YYNGEE. Here the CDR3 DNA reads TGTGCCAGCAGCGTAGCTCCGTTACTTGACACAACTAATGAAAAACTGTTTTTT. Translation gives CASSVAPLLDTTNEKLFF.

The V and J genes are TRBV2 and TRBJ1-2, with D maybe TRBD1 (5 bases). From germline, CDR1 is SNHLY and CDR2 FYNNEI. The CDR3 spans 14 residues. Trimming shortened V by 4 bases and J by 4 bases, and 13 bases separated the two germline ends. The CDR3 protein is CASSGIGTAYGYTF. The CDR3, as DNA: TGTGCCAGCAGTGGCATAGGGACTGCCTATGGCTACACCTTC.

As for this clone: The junction departs from the called germline gene at one end, perhaps through a read error. The sample holds other DNA sequences that translate to the same CDR3. This chain uses TRBV7-9 with TRBJ2-7; D unresolved. Germline V gene sequence: CDR1 SEHNR, CDR2 FQNEAQ (reference sequence). The CDR3 loop spans 12 amino acids. CDR3 sequence reads: CSSSPSSYEQYF. The CDR3 DNA is TGTTCCAGCAGCCCTAGCTCCTACGAGCAGTACTTC.

J is TRBJ1-4 and V is TRBV6-5, with D unclear. The CDR3 contains 14 residues. Trimming removed 2 bases at V and 3 bases at J, with 7 bases between. From germline, CDR1 is MNHEY and CDR2 SVGAGI. DNA for the CDR3: TGTGCCAGCAGTTACGGACTTTCTAATGAAAAACTGTTTTTT. It codes for CASSYGLSNEKLFF.

Here the CDR3 DNA reads TGTGCCAGCAGTCCGACAGGGCTACTCTCTTCGAGCAATCAGCCCCAGCATTTT. The encoded protein is CASSPTGLLSSSNQPQHF. V gene TRBV2 combines with J gene TRBJ1-5; TRBD1 matches at 7 bases. Germline CDR1 reads SNHLY; CDR2 reads FYNNEI. Losses at the gene ends were 5 bases for V and 1 base for J; bases not matched to a gene: 14. This CDR3 comprises 18 residues.

The chain couples TRBV9 to TRBJ2-1; 10 bases line up with TRBD1. In germline, CDR1 is SGDLS, CDR2 YYNGEE. Trimming removed 3 bases from V and 0 bases from J; junction bases left unmatched: 6. The CDR3 is made up of 17 amino acids. The CDR3: CASSASTGGRSYNEQFF. CDR3 DNA: TGTGCCAGCAGCGCTTCGACAGGGGGCCGCTCCTACAATGAGCAGTTCTTC.

The rearrangement joins TRBV5-4 to TRBJ2-3, with TRBD2 matching over 11 bases. With V trimmed by 2 bases and J by 2 bases, 4 bases remained unmatched. The CDR3 has 16 amino acids. CDR1 is SGHNT, CDR2 YYREEE, per germline (reference sequence). Written as DNA, the CDR3 is TGTGCCAGCAGCTTTACTAGCGGGGGTTACACAGATACGCAGTATTTT. This translates into CASSFTSGGYTDTQYF.

The chain is built from TRBV4-2 and TRBJ2-7; 7 nucleotides match TRBD1. The CDR3 length is 15 residues. J was trimmed by 7 bases and V by 3 bases; bases with no gene match: 12. Germline CDR1 LGHNA, CDR2 YNFKEQ. CDR3 DNA: TGTGCCAGCAGCCAGACCGGGACAGTGCTGGGGGAGCAGTACTTC. It codes for CASSQTGTVLGEQYF.

The V and J genes are TRBV5-1 and TRBJ1-4, with D unclear. Germline lookup yields CDR1 SGHRS and CDR2 YFSETQ. This CDR3 is 16 amino acids long. Trimming pared 4 bases from V and 2 bases from J, leaving 15 bases between. The CDR3 region has the DNA TGCGCCAGCAGCCTAGGCCTCAGCGCGACTAATGAAAAACTGTTTTTT. This codes for CASSLGLSATNEKLFF.

The chain joins TRBV5-4 to TRBJ2-7; D is undetermined. The germline gives CDR1 SGHNT, CDR2 YYREEE (reference sequence). V was cut by 0 bases and J by 2 bases, with 15 bases left in between. This CDR3 region has 16 residues. CDR3 amino acids: CASSLGRRPSPYEQYF. CDR3 nucleotides: TGTGCCAGCAGCTTGGGTCGGCGGCCCTCTCCCTACGAGCAGTACTTC.

DNA of the CDR3: TGTGCCAGCAGCCTTCTACAGTTAGCGGGGACCTACGAGCAGTACTTC. Translation: CASSLLQLAGTYEQYF. The chain couples TRBV7-9 to TRBJ2-7; 8 nucleotides line up with TRBD2. The CDR3 extends over 16 amino acids. The germline CDR1 and CDR2 sequences are SEHNR and FQNEAQ (reference sequence). V gave up 5 bases and J gave up 2 bases; unmatched junction bases: 11.

This rearrangement joins TRBV18 to TRBJ1-3; 8 nucleotides agree with TRBD1. This CDR3 region has 15 residues. The germline gives CDR1 KGHSH, CDR2 LQKENI. J was trimmed by 0 bases and V by 7 bases; bases with no gene match: 5. CDR3 coding DNA: TGTGCCAGCTTCCGGGACAGGTCCTCTGGAAACACCATATATTTT. Protein product: CASFRDRSSGNTIYF.

This chain connects TRBV4-1 to TRBJ2-3; 14 nucleotides match TRBD2. The V segment lost 1 base and the J segment 7 bases; nucleotides outside the gene matches: 4. The CDR3 covers 16 residues. The V gene's germline CDR1 is MGHRA and CDR2 YSYEKL. CDR3 coding DNA: TGCGCCAGCAGCCAAGGACTAGCGGGGGGGCAGAATACGCAGTATTTT. Translating gives CASSQGLAGGQNTQYF.